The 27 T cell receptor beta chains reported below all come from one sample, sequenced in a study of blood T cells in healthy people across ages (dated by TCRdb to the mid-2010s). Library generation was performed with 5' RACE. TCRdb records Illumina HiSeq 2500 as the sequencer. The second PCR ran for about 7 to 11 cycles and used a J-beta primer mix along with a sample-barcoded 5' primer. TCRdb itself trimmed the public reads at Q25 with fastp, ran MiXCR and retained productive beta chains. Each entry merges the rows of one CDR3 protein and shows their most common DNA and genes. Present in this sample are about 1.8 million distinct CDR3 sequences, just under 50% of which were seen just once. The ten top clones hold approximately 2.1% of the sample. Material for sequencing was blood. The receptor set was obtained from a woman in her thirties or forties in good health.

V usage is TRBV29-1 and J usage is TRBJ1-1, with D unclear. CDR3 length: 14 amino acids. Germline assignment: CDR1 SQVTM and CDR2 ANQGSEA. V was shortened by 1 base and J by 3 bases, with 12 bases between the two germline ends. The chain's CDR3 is CSVEVVYADTEAFF. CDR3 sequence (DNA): TGCAGCGTTGAAGTAGTCTATGCGGACACTGAAGCTTTCTTT.

CDR3 protein: CASSLDGQNYGYTF. Here the CDR3 DNA reads TGTGCCAGCAGCTTAGACGGCCAGAACTATGGCTACACCTTC. V usage is TRBV7-2 and J usage is TRBJ1-2, with D unclear. V dropped 1 base and J dropped 2 bases, with 8 bases sitting between them. CDR1 and CDR2 from the germline V gene are SGHTA and FQGNSA. The CDR3 length is 14 residues.

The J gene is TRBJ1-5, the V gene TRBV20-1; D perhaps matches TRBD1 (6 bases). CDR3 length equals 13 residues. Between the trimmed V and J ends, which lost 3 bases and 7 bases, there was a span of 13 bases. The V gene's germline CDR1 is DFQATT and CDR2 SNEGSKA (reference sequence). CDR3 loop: CSASRGDVQPQHF. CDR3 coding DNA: TGCAGTGCTAGTAGGGGGGACGTCCAGCCCCAGCATTTT.

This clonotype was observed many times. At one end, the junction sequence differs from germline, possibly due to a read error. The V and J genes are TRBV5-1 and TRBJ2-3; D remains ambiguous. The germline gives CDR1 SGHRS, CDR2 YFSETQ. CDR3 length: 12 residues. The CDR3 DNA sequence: TGTGCCAGCAGCACTAGCACAGATACGCAGTATTTT. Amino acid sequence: CASSTSTDTQYF.

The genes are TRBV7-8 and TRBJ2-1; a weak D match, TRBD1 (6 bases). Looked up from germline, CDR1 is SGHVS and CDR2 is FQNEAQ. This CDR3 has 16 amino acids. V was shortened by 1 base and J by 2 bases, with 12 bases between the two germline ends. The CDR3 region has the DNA TGTGCCAGCAGCTTAGGGTTTGGGGGCGCCTACAATGAGCAGTTCTTC. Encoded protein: CASSLGFGGAYNEQFF.

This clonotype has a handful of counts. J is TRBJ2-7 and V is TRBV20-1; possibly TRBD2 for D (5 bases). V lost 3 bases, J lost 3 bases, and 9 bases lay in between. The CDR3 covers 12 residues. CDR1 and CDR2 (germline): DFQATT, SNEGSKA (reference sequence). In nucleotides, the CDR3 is TGCAGTGCTAGGTGGGAGAACTACGAGCAGTACTTC. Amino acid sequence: CSARWENYEQYF.

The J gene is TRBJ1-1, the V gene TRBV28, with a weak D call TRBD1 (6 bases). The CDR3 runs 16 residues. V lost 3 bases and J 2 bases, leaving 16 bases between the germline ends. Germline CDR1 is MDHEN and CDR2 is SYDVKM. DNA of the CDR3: TGTGCCAGCAGTTTTCCGACAGGCGGGGTTAACACTGAAGCTTTCTTT. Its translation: CASSFPTGGVNTEAFF.

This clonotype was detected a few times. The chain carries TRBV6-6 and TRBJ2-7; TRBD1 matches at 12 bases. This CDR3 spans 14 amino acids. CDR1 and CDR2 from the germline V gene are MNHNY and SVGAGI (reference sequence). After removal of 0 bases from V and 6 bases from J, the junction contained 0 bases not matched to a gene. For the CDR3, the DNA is TGTGCCAGCAGTTACTCGGGACAGGGGGCCGAGCAGTACTTC. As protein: CASSYSGQGAEQYF.

The CDR3 region has the DNA TGTGCCAGCAGAGCCGGACAGTCGATCGACAATGAGCAGTTCTTC. This encodes CASRAGQSIDNEQFF. The J gene is TRBJ2-1, the V gene TRBV2; a weak D match, TRBD1 (6 bases). This CDR3 comprises 15 residues. Trimming removed 6 bases from V and 5 bases from J, with 17 bases in between. Germline V CDR1 and CDR2: SNHLY, FYNNEI.

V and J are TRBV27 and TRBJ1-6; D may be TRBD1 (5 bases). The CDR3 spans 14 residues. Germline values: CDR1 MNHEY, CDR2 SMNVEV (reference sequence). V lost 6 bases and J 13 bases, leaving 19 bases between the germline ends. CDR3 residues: CASRSGTGVAPLHF. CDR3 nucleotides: TGTGCCAGCAGATCCGGGACGGGAGTCGCTCCCCTCCACTTT.

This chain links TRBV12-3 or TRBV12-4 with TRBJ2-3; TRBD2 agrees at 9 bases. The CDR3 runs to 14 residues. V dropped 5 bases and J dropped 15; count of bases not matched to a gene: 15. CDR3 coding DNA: TGTGCCAGCAGTCTTAGCGGGAGACCAGATACGGAATATTTT. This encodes CASSLSGRPDTEYF.

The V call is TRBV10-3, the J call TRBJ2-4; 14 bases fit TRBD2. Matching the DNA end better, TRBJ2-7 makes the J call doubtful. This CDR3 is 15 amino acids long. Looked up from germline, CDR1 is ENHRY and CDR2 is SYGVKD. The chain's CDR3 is CAISLTSGGANEQYF. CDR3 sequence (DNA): TGTGCCATCAGCTTGACTAGCGGGGGGGCGAACGAGCAGTACTTC.

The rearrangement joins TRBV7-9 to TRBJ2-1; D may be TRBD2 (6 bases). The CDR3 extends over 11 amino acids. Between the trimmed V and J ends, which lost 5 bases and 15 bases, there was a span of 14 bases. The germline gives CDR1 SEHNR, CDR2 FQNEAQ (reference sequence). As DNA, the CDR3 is TGTGCCAGCAGCCCCGCGGGGTTGACGTTCTTC. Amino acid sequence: CASSPAGLTFF.

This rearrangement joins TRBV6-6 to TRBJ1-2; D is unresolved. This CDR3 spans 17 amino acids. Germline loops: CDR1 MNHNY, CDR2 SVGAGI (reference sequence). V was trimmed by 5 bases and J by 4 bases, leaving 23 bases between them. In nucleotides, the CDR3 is TGTGCCAGCAGTCACGGGCTTTCCACGATTAAGACCTATGGCTACACCTTC. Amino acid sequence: CASSHGLSTIKTYGYTF.

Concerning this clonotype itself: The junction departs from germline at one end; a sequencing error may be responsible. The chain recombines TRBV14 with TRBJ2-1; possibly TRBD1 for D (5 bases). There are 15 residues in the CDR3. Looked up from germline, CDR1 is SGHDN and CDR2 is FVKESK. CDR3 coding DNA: TGTGCCAGCAGCCTTAGGGGTGGTGTCTTCAATGAGCAGTCCTTC. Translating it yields CASSLRGGVFNEQSF.

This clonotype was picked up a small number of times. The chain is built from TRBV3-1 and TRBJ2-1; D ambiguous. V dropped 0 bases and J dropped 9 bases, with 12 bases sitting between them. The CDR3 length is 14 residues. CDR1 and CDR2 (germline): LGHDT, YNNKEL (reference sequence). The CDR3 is CASSQDSGPGEQFF. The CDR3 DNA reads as TGTGCCAGCAGCCAAGATTCGGGCCCCGGTGAGCAGTTCTTC.

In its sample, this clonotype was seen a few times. The CDR3 here is CATSRDGQVYGYTF. The CDR3 region has the DNA TGTGCCACCAGCAGAGACGGACAGGTCTATGGCTACACCTTC. This chain connects TRBV15 to TRBJ1-2; the match to TRBD1 covers 7 bases. The germline V gene encodes CDR1 LNHNV and CDR2 YYDKDF (reference sequence). The CDR3 is made up of 14 amino acids. The trim removed 0 bases at V and 4 bases at J, leaving 2 bases unmatched.

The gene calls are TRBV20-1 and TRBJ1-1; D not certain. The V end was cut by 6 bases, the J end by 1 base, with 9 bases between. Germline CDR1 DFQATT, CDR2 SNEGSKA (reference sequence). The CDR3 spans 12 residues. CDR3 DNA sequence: TGCAGTGCGAGTGAGGGGAACACTGAAGCTTTCTTT. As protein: CSASEGNTEAFF.

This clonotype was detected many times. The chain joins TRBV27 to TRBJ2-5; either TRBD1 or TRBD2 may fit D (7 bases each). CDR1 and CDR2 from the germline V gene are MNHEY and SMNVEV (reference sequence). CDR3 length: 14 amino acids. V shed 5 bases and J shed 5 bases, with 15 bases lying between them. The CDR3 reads CASSPPGGGETQYF. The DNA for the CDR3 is TGTGCCAGCAGTCCCCCAGGGGGAGGGGAGACCCAGTACTTC.

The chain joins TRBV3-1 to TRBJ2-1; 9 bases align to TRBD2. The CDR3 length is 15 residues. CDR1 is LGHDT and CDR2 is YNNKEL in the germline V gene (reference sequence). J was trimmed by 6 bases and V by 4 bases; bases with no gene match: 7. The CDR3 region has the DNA TGTGCCAGCAGCCGCCCTAGCGGGGTTTTCAATGAGCAGTTCTTC. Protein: CASSRPSGVFNEQFF.

CDR3 sequence: CASRGTGIANEKLFF. The CDR3, as DNA: TGTGCCAGCAGGGGGACGGGGATAGCTAATGAAAAACTGTTTTTT. The V call is TRBV28, the J call TRBJ1-4, with D perhaps TRBD1 (5 bases). Germline loops: CDR1 MDHEN, CDR2 SYDVKM. CDR3 size: 15 residues. Trimming shortened V by 6 bases and J by 3 bases, and 14 bases separated the two germline ends.

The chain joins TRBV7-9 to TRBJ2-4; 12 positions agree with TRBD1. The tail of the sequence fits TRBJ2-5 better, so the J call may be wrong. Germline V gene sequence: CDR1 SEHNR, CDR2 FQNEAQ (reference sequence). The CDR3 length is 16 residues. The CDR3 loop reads CASSSGTGGRKETQYF. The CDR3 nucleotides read TGTGCCAGCAGTTCCGGGACAGGGGGCAGAAAAGAGACCCAGTACTTC.

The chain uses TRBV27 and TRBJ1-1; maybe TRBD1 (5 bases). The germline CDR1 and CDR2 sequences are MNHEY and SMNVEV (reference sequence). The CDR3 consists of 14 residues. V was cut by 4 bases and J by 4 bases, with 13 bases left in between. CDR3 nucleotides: TGTGCCAGCAGTTGTCGAGGGGCCGGCACTGAAGCTTTCTTT. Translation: CASSCRGAGTEAFF.

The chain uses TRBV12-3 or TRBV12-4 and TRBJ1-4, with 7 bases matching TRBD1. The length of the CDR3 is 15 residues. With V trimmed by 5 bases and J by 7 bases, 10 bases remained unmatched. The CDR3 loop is CASSVTTGVSEKLFF. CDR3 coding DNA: TGTGCCAGCAGTGTGACAACAGGGGTCAGTGAAAAACTGTTTTTT.

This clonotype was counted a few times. This chain's CDR3 is CATSDSGTGVDEQFF. The CDR3 DNA reads TGTGCCACCAGTGACTCAGGGACAGGGGTCGATGAGCAGTTCTTC. This sequence joins TRBV24-1 and TRBJ2-1, with 10 bases that match TRBD1. In germline, CDR1 is KGHDR, CDR2 SFDVKD. Unmatched junction bases numbered 7, after V lost 4 bases and J lost 8 bases. There are 15 residues in the CDR3.

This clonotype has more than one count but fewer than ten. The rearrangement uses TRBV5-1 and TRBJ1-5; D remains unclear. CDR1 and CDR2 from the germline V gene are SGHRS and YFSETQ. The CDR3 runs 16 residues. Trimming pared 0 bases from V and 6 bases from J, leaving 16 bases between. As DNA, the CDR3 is TGCGCCAGCAGCTTGGAACCCCAGGCTGACTTTCAGCCCCAGCATTTT. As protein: CASSLEPQADFQPQHF.

This CDR3 is CASSLNGPGASTDTQYF. As DNA, the CDR3 is TGTGCCAGCAGCTTAAATGGGCCGGGGGCCAGCACAGATACGCAGTATTTT. V is TRBV7-3 and J is TRBJ2-3, with D perhaps given as TRBD1 or TRBD2 (6 bases each). Germline V gives CDR1 SGHTA, CDR2 FQGTGA. Trimming removed 1 base at V and 0 bases at J, with 14 bases between. This CDR3 is built from 17 residues.